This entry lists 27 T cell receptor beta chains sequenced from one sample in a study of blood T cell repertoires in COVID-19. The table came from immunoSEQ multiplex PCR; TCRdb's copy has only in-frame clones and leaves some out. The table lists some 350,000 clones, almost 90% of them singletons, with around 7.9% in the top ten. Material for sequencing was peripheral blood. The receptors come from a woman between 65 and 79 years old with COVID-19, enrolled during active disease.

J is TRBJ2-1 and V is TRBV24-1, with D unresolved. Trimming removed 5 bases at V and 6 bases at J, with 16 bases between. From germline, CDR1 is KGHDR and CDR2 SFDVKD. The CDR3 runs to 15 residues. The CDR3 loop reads CATSARPIGGNEQFF. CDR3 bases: TGTGCCACCAGTGCAAGGCCTATAGGCGGCAATGAGCAGTTCTTC.

This chain's CDR3 is CSVEKGMNTEAFF. CDR3 nucleotides: TGCAGCGTTGAGAAGGGGATGAACACTGAAGCTTTCTTT. The chain carries TRBV29-1 and TRBJ1-1, with D perhaps TRBD1 (5 bases). CDR1 and CDR2 from the germline V gene are SQVTM and ANQGSEA. The CDR3 is made up of 13 amino acids. Trimming pared 3 bases from V and 0 bases from J, leaving 8 bases between. The whole variable domain, filled in from reference TRBV29-1 and TRBJ1-1, reads SAVISQKPSRDICQRGTSLTIQCQVDSQVTMMFWYRQQPGQSLTLIATANQGSEATYESGFVIDKFPISRPNLTFSTLTVSNMSPEDSSIYLCSVEKGMNTEAFFGQGTRLTVV.

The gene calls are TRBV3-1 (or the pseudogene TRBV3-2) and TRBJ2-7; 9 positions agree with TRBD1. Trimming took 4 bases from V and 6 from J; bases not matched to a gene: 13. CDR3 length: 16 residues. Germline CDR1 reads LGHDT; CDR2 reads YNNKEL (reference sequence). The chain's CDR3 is CASSPHGRDRAPEQYF. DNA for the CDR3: TGTGCCAGCAGCCCTCACGGCCGGGACAGGGCGCCCGAGCAGTACTTC.

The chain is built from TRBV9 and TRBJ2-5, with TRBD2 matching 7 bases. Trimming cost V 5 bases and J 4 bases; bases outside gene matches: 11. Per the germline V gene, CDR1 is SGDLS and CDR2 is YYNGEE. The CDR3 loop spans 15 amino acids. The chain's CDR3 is CASSNSGGGGETQYF. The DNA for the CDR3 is TGTGCCAGCAGTAACTCCGGCGGGGGAGGAGAGACCCAGTACTTC.

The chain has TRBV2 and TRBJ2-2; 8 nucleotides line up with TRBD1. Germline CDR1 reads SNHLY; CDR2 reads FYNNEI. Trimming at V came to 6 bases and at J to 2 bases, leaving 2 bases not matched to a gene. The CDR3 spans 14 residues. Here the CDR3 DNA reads TGTGCCAGCAGGACAGGGGAAAACACCGGGGAGCTGTTTTTT. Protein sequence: CASRTGENTGELFF.

The CDR3 is CASSPIRDSYSNYGYTF. The CDR3 bases are TGTGCCAGCTCACCAATCCGGGACAGCTACTCGAACTATGGCTACACCTTC. The rearrangement uses TRBV18 and TRBJ1-2; 7 nucleotides agree with TRBD1. The CDR3 consists of 17 residues. V was clipped by 2 bases and J by 2 bases; unmatched bases: 11. Germline V gene data show CDR1 as KGHSH and CDR2 as LQKENI.

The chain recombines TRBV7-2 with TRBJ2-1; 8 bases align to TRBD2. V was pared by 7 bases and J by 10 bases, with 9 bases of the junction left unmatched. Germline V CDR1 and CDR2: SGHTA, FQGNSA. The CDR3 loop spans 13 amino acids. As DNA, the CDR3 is TGTGCCAGCAACCCACGGGGGGGAGACGAGCAGTTCTTC. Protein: CASNPRGGDEQFF.

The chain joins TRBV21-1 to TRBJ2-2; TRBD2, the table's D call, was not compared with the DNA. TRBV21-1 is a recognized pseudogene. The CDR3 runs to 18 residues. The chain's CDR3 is CASSKSDGLAGNTGELFF. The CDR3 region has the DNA TGTGCCAGCAGCAAATCGGATGGCCTAGCGGGGAACACCGGGGAGCTGTTTTTT.

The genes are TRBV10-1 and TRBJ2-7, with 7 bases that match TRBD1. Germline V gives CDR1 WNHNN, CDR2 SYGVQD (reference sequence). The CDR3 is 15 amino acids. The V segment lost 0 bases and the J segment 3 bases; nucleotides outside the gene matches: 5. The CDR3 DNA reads TGCGCCAGCAGTGAGTCGGGCGACAGGGACTACGAGCAGTACTTC. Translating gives CASSESGDRDYEQYF.

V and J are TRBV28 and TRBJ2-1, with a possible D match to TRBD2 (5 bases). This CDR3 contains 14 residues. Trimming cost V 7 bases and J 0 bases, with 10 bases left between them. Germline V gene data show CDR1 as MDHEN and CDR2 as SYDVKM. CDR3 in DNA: TGTGCCAGCACGGGGTCTCCCTCCTACAATGAGCAGTTCTTC. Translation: CASTGSPSYNEQFF. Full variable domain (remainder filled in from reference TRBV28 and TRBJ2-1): DVKVTQSSRYLVKRTGEKVFLECVQDMDHENMFWYRQDPGLGLRLIYFSYDVKMKEKGDIPEGYSVSREKKERFSLILESASTNQTSMYLCASTGSPSYNEQFFGPGTRLTVL.

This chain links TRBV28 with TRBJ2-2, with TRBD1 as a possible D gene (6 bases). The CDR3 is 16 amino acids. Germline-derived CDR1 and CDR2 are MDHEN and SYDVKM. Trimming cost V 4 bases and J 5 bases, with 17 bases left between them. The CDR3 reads CASSSPQGRGTGELFF. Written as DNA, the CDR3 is TGTGCCAGCAGTTCCCCCCAGGGCAGGGGAACCGGGGAGCTGTTTTTT. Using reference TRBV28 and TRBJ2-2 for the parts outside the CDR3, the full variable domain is DVKVTQSSRYLVKRTGEKVFLECVQDMDHENMFWYRQDPGLGLRLIYFSYDVKMKEKGDIPEGYSVSREKKERFSLILESASTNQTSMYLCASSSPQGRGTGELFFGEGSRLTVL.

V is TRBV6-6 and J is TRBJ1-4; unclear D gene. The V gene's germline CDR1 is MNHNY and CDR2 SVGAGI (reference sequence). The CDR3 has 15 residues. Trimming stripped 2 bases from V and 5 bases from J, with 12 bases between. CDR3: CASSYSPRGNEKLFF. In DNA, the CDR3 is TGTGCCAGCAGTTACAGTCCCCGAGGGAATGAAAAACTGTTTTTT.

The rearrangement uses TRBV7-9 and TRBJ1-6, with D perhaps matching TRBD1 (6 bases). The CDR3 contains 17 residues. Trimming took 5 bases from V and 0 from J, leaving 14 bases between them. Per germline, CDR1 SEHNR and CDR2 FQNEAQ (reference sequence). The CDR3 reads CASSTTGKSSYNSPLHF. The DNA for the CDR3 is TGTGCCAGCAGCACAACAGGGAAAAGCTCCTATAATTCACCCCTCCACTTT.

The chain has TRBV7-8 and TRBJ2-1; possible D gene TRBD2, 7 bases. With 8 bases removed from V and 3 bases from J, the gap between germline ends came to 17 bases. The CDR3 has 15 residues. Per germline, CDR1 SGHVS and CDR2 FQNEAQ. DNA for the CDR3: TGTGCCAGCTTCCCCAGAGGGGGGGACTACAATGAGCAGTTCTTC. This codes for CASFPRGGDYNEQFF. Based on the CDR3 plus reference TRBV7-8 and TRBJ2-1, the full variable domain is GAGVSQSPRYKVAKRGQDVALRCDPISGHVSLFWYQQALGQGPEFLTYFQNEAQLDKSGLPSDRFFAERPEGSVSTLKIQRTQQEDSAVYLCASFPRGGDYNEQFFGPGTRLTVL.

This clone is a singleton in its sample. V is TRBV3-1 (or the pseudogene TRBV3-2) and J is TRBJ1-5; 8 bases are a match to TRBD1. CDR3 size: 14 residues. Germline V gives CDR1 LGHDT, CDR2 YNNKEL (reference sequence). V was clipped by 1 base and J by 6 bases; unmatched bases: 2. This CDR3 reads CASSQGTGLQPQHF. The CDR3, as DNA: TGTGCCAGCAGCCAAGGGACAGGGCTTCAGCCCCAGCATTTT.

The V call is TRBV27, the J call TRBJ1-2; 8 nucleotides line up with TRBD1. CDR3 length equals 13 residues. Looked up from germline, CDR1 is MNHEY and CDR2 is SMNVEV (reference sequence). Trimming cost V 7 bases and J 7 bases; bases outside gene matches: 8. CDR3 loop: CASKVQGGGGYTF. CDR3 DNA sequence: TGTGCCAGCAAAGTACAGGGGGGAGGTGGCTACACCTTC.

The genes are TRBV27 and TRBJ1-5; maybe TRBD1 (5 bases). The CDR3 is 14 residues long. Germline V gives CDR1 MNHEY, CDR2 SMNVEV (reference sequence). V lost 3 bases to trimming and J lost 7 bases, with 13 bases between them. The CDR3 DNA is TGTGCCAGCAGTTTTAGTGGGAGGGGCCAGCCCCAGCATTTT. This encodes CASSFSGRGQPQHF.

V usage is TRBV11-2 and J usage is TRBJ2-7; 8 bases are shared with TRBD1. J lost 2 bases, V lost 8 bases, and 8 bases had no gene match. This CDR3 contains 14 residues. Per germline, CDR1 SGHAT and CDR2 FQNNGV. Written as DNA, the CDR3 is TGTGCCAGCGGGCTTCGACAGGGGCCCTACGAGCAGTACTTC. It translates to CASGLRQGPYEQYF.

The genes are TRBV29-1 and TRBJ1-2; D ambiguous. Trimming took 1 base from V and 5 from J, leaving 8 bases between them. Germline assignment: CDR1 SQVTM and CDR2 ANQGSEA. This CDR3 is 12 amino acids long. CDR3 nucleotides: TGCAGCGTTGAAGCGAGGGTTTATGGCTACACCTTC. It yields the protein CSVEARVYGYTF.

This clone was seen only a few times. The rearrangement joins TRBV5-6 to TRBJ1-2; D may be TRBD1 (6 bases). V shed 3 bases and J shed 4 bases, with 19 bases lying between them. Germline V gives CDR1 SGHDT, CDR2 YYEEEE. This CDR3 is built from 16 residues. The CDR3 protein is CASSWTGQTVVYGYTF. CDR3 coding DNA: TGTGCCAGCAGCTGGACCGGACAGACAGTCGTCTATGGCTACACCTTC. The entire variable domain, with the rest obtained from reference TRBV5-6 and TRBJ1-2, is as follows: DAGVTQSPTHLIKTRGQQVTLRCSPKSGHDTVSWYQQALGQGPQFIFQYYEEEERQRGNFPDRFSGHQFPNYSSELNVNALLLGDSALYLCASSWTGQTVVYGYTFGSGTRLTVV.

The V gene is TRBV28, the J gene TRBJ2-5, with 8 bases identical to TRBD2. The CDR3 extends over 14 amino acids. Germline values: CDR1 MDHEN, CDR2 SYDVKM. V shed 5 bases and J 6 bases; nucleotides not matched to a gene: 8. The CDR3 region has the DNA TGTGCCAGCAGTACCCCCCGGGAGGGGCAGACCCAGTACTTC. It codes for CASSTPREGQTQYF.

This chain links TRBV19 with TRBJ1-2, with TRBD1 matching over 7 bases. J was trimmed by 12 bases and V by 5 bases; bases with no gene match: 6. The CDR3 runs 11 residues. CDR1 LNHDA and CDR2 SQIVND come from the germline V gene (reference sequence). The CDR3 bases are TGTGCCAGTAGTCCCGGGACAGAGGACACCTTC. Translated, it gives CASSPGTEDTF. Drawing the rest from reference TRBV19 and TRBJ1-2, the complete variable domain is DGGITQSPKYLFRKEGQNVTLSCEQNLNHDAMYWYRQDPGQGLRLIYYSQIVNDFQKGDIAEGYSVSREKKESFPLTVTSAQKNPTAFYLCASSPGTEDTFGSGTRLTVV.

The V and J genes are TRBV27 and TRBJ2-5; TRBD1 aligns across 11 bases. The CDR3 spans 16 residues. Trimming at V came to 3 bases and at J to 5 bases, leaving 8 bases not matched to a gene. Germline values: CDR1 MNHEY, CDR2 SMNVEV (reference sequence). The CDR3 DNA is TGTGCCAGCAGTTTGAGGACAGGGGGCATGTCGGAGACCCAGTACTTC. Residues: CASSLRTGGMSETQYF.

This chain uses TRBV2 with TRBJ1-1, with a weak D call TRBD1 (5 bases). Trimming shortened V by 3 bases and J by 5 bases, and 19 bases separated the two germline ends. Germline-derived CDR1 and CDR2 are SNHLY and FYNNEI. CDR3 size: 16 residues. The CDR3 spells CASSERYQGLWTEAFF. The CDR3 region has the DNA TGTGCCAGCAGTGAGAGATACCAGGGTCTTTGGACTGAAGCTTTCTTT.

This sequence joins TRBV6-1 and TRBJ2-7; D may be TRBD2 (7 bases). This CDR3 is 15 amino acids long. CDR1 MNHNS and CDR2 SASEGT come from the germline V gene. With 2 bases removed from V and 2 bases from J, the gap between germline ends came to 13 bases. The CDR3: CASSELTGGPYEQYF. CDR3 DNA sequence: TGTGCCAGCAGTGAATTGACCGGGGGGCCCTACGAGCAGTACTTC.

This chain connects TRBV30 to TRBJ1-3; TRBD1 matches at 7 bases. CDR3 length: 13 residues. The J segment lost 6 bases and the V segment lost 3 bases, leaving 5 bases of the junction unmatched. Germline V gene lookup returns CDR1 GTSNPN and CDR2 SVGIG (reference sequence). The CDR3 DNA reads TGTGCCTGGAGACTTCAGGGGGAAAACACCATATATTTT. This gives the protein CAWRLQGENTIYF.

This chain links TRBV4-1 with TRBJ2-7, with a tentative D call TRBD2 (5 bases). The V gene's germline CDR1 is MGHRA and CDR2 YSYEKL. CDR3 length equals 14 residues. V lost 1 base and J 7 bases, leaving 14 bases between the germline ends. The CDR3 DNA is TGCGCCAGCAGCCAAGCCCGGGAAGGGAAAGAGCAGTACTTC. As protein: CASSQAREGKEQYF.